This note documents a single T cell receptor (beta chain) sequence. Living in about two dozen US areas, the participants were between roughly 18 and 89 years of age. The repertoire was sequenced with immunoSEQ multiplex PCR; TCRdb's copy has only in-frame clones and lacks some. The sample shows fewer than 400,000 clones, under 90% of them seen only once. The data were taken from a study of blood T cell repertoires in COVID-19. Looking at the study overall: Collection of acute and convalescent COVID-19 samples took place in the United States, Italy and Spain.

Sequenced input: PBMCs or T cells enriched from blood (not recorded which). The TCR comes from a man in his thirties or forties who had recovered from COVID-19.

The chain's CDR3 is CASSPREVNYGYTF. The CDR3 DNA follows: TGTGCCAGTAGTCCCCGGGAAGTCAACTATGGCTACACCTTC. The rearrangement links TRBV19 to TRBJ1-2, with unresolved D. Per germline, CDR1 LNHDA and CDR2 SQIVND (reference sequence). V shed 5 bases and J shed 2 bases, with 12 bases lying between them. There are 14 residues in the CDR3. The full variable domain, in which reference TRBV19 and TRBJ1-2 provide the parts outside the CDR3, is DGGITQSPKYLFRKEGQNVTLSCEQNLNHDAMYWYRQDPGQGLRLIYYSQIVNDFQKGDIAEGYSVSREKKESFPLTVTSAQKNPTAFYLCASSPREVNYGYTFGSGTRLTVV.